Listed below are T cell receptor beta chains from one sample, sequenced in a study of beta chain features in type 1 diabetes. Sequencing was performed with immunoSEQ multiplex PCR; in TCRdb, only in-frame clones are kept and a portion is missing. The data contain almost 350,000 clones, 7.5% to 9% of them seen just once; the ten biggest clones take up approximately 0.47%. The sequenced sample consisted of central memory CD4+ T cells from blood. The receptors were sampled from a woman between 18 and 29 years old in good health. Each CDR3 is given with its conserved first and last residue. The D gene is left open where the match is weak. Clone sizes are given selectively: once, few, many, or a class where the clone is expanded.

.	TRBJ2-1	TRBV2	few	CASREGGNEQFF	TGTGCCAGCAGGGAAGGGGGAAATGAGCAGTTCTTC
.	TRBJ1-5	TRBV10-3	.	CAAQAGNSNQPQHF	TGTGCCGCCCAGGCCGGTAATAGCAATCAGCCCCAGCATTTT
.	TRBJ1-1	TRBV19	few	CASSPQVSTEAFF	TGTGCCAGTAGCCCACAGGTCAGTACTGAAGCTTTCTTT
TRBD2	TRBJ2-7	TRBV7-2	few	CASRQTSGRAGEQYF	TGTGCCAGCAGGCAGACTAGCGGGAGGGCCGGGGAGCAGTACTTC
TRBD1	TRBJ1-4	TRBV6-5	few	CASSYGTGREKLFF	TGTGCCAGCAGTTACGGGACAGGGCGTGAAAAACTGTTTTTT
TRBD1	TRBJ2-3	TRBV18	few	CASSGTGLSTDTQYF	TGTGCCAGCTCAGGGACAGGCCTAAGCACAGATACGCAGTATTTT
TRBD1	TRBJ2-7	TRBV7-2	many	CASSPLLGTVYEQYF	TGTGCCAGCAGCCCCCTCCTCGGGACAGTCTACGAGCAGTACTTC
.	TRBJ1-3	TRBV9	many	CASSVGSGNTIYF	TGTGCCAGCAGCGTAGGCTCTGGAAACACCATATATTTT
.	TRBJ1-1	TRBV5-1	few	CASSLAMHSMNTEAFF	TGCGCCAGCAGCTTGGCTATGCATTCCATGAACACTGAAGCTTTCTTT
TRBD1	TRBJ1-5	TRBV19	few	CASSTHTGGNQPQHF	TGTGCCAGTAGTACCCATACAGGGGGCAATCAGCCCCAGCATTTT
.	TRBJ1-4	TRBV5-4	few	CASSLSASTNEKLFF	TGTGCCAGCAGCTTATCAGCCTCAACTAATGAAAAACTGTTTTTT
.	TRBJ2-5	TRBV28	few	CASSPSTGKEETQYF	TGTGCCAGCAGTCCTTCCACAGGGAAAGAAGAGACCCAGTACTTC
.	TRBJ1-1	TRBV13	many	CASSLLLQGNTEAFF	TGTGCCAGCAGCTTACTGTTGCAGGGGAACACTGAAGCTTTCTTT
TRBD1	TRBJ1-2	TRBV7-2	many	CASSLGVGQTYGYTF	TGTGCCAGCAGCTTAGGAGTGGGACAGACCTATGGCTACACCTTC
TRBD1	TRBJ2-7	TRBV14	few	CASSQRRGQGTYEQYF	TGTGCCAGCAGCCAGCGGAGGGGACAGGGAACCTACGAGCAGTACTTC
.	TRBJ2-5	TRBV5-8	.	CASSFREPETQYF	TGTGCCAGCAGCTTCAGGGAGCCGGAGACCCAGTACTTC
TRBD1	TRBJ1-2	TRBV19	many	CASSILMRGQGSYGYTF	TGTGCCAGTAGTATCTTAATGCGAGGACAGGGGTCCTATGGCTACACCTTC
.	TRBJ2-2	TRBV5-1	.	CASSSGDGPIGELFF	TGCGCCAGCAGCTCTGGGGACGGACCTATCGGGGAGCTGTTTTTT
.	TRBJ2-1	TRBV7-8	.	CASRHGRESEQFF	TGTGCCAGCAGACATGGGCGGGAAAGTGAGCAGTTCTTC
TRBD2	TRBJ2-5	TRBV7-6	.	CASSLAAGGPFATQYF	TGTGCCAGCAGCTTAGCTGCGGGAGGGCCGTTTGCGACCCAGTACTTC
.	TRBJ2-3	TRBV5-4	.	CASSLSATLTDTQYF	TGTGCCAGCAGCTTAAGCGCGACTCTCACAGATACGCAGTATTTT
TRBD1	TRBJ2-7	TRBV4-3	.	CASSQQQGSSYEQYF	TGCGCCAGCAGCCAACAACAGGGGAGCTCCTACGAGCAGTACTTC
TRBD2	TRBJ2-7	TRBV28	few	CASSSWTSGGGSSYEQYF	TGTGCCAGCAGTTCCTGGACTAGCGGGGGGGGTAGCTCCTACGAGCAGTACTTC
.	TRBJ1-5	TRBV10-3	.	CAISAGLQQPQHF	TGTGCCATCAGTGCGGGACTACAACAGCCCCAGCATTTT
.	TRBJ2-3	TRBV19	.	CASSIDRNTDTQYF	TGTGCCAGTAGTATTGACAGAAACACAGATACGCAGTATTTT
.	TRBJ2-3	TRBV9	few	CASSVGVSSTDTQYF	TGTGCCAGCAGCGTAGGTGTAAGTAGCACAGATACGCAGTATTTT
.	TRBJ2-7	TRBV19	.	CASSQERKGEQYF	TGTGCCAGTAGTCAAGAGCGGAAAGGCGAGCAGTACTTC
TRBD1	TRBJ1-2	TRBV19	.	CASSKGATANYGYTF	TGTGCCAGTAGTAAGGGGGCCACAGCTAACTATGGCTACACCTTC
.	TRBJ2-1	TRBV10-3	.	CAIRSFGGGSGNEQFF	TGTGCCATCAGATCGTTTGGGGGGGGCAGTGGCAATGAGCAGTTCTTC
TRBD1	TRBJ1-1	TRBV10-2	.	CASKGAANTEAFF	TGCGCCAGCAAGGGGGCGGCGAACACTGAAGCTTTCTTT
.	TRBJ2-1	TRBV14	.	CASSPGANEQFF	TGTGCCAGCAGCCCAGGGGCCAATGAGCAGTTCTTC
TRBD1	TRBJ2-5	TRBV7-8	many	CASSSWDRSETQYF	TGTGCCAGCAGCTCGTGGGACAGATCAGAGACCCAGTACTTC
.	TRBJ2-7	TRBV28	.	CASSRPYEQYF	TGTGCCAGCAGCAGACCCTACGAGCAGTACTTC